The 30 T cell receptor beta chains listed next were all sequenced from one sample in a study of T cell changes during pregnancy in multiple sclerosis. Sequencing was performed with immunoSEQ multiplex PCR; in TCRdb, only in-frame clones are kept and a portion is missing. This sample has roughly 45,000 clones, with about nine tenths found just once. The sample was peripheral blood, taken in the first trimester of pregnancy. These receptors were obtained from a female donor in good health, enrolled as a control in a pregnancy study.

In this sample, this clone turned up many times. V and J are TRBV6-1 and TRBJ2-2, with 12 nucleotides matching TRBD1. There are 14 residues in the CDR3. CDR1 is MNHNS and CDR2 is SASEGT in the germline V gene. V was clipped by 4 bases and J by 10 bases; unmatched bases: 4. The CDR3 region has the DNA TGTGCCAGCAGTGGGGACAGGGGGCGTGTGGAGCTGTTTTTT. Encoded protein: CASSGDRGRVELFF.

The V call is TRBV30, the J call TRBJ2-1; D is perhaps TRBD2 (5 bases). The germline gives CDR1 GTSNPN, CDR2 SVGIG (reference sequence). CDR3 length equals 15 residues. V was trimmed by 0 bases and J by 8 bases, leaving 17 bases between them. For the CDR3, the DNA is TGTGCCTGGAGTGTAGGCGGGTTCCGCGTTGATGAGCAGTTCTTC. Translation gives CAWSVGGFRVDEQFF.

In its sample, this clone was seen once. One end of the junction fails to match germline, which may point to a read error. The chain joins TRBV7-7 to TRBJ2-7, with 7 bases aligning to TRBD1. Germline V gene data show CDR1 as SSHAT and CDR2 as FNYEAQ (reference sequence). The CDR3 runs 15 residues. The CDR3 region has the DNA TGTGCTAGCAGCGCACAACAGGGGCCGATCTACGAGCAGTACTTC. It translates to CASSAQQGPIYEQYF.

The chain joins TRBV28 to TRBJ2-7; 11 positions match TRBD2. Per the germline V gene, CDR1 is MDHEN and CDR2 is SYDVKM. This CDR3 comprises 16 residues. The trim removed 8 bases at V and 4 bases at J, leaving 13 bases unmatched. The CDR3 here is CASPAGSSGRSYEQYF. The DNA for the CDR3 is TGTGCCAGCCCAGCAGGATCTAGCGGGAGGTCTTACGAGCAGTACTTC.

The rearrangement joins TRBV5-6 to TRBJ2-2; 8 nucleotides align to TRBD1. The CDR3 is 15 residues long. Germline assignment: CDR1 SGHDT and CDR2 YYEEEE. With 2 bases clipped from V and 6 bases from J, the junction kept 6 bases outside the gene matches. The CDR3 coding sequence is TGTGCCAGCAGCTTTAAGGACAGGGCAGCCGGGGAGCTGTTTTTT. It specifies CASSFKDRAAGELFF.

This clone was detected once. This chain joins TRBV30 and TRBJ1-5; 8 bases agree with TRBD1. This CDR3 is built from 13 residues. V dropped 5 bases and J dropped 7; count of bases not matched to a gene: 7. From germline, CDR1 is GTSNPN and CDR2 SVGIG (reference sequence). For the CDR3, the DNA is TGTGCCTGGGCCGGGCAGGGGGCGCAGCCCCAGCATTTT. Residues: CAWAGQGAQPQHF.

This clone has only one observation. This chain joins TRBV27 and TRBJ2-1, with 10 bases fitting TRBD2. Germline V gene lookup returns CDR1 MNHEY and CDR2 SMNVEV (reference sequence). After removal of 3 bases from V and 2 bases from J, the junction contained 7 bases not matched to a gene. This CDR3 comprises 17 residues. The CDR3 sequence: CASSLWTSGVTYNEQFF. The DNA for the CDR3 is TGTGCCAGCAGTTTGTGGACTAGCGGAGTCACCTACAATGAGCAGTTCTTC.

The genes are TRBV7-2 and TRBJ2-3; D call uncertain. The CDR3 runs to 15 residues. V lost 6 bases to trimming and J lost 0 bases, with 13 bases between them. From germline, CDR1 is SGHTA and CDR2 FQGNSA. The CDR3 DNA follows: TGTGCCAGCAGACCGCAACAGCTTAGCACAGATACGCAGTATTTT. Translation gives CASRPQQLSTDTQYF.

This chain joins TRBV27 and TRBJ1-1; perhaps TRBD1 as D (5 bases). The germline V gene has CDR1 MNHEY and CDR2 SMNVEV (reference sequence). CDR3 length equals 15 residues. V lost 5 bases, J lost 4 bases, and 17 bases lay in between. CDR3 region: CASSLGPGRGTEAFF. CDR3 bases: TGTGCCAGCAGTCTGGGACCCGGGAGGGGCACTGAAGCTTTCTTT.

This chain joins TRBV5-6 and TRBJ2-1; TRBD2 is a possible D gene (7 bases). Germline CDR1 is SGHDT and CDR2 is YYEEEE. Trimming pared 2 bases from V and 6 bases from J, leaving 12 bases between. The CDR3 contains 14 residues. CDR3 nucleotides: TGTGCCAGCAGCTTTCGGGGGGCTGCCAATGAGCAGTTCTTC. This sequence encodes CASSFRGAANEQFF.

This rearrangement joins TRBV29-1 to TRBJ1-1; perhaps TRBD1 as D (6 bases). V lost 4 bases to trimming and J lost 1 base, with 10 bases between them. The CDR3 consists of 13 residues. Germline CDR1 is SQVTM and CDR2 is ANQGSEA. CDR3 DNA sequence: TGCAGCGTTGGACAGGTCCCGAACACTGAAGCTTTCTTT. It encodes CSVGQVPNTEAFF.

This chain uses TRBV7-9 with TRBJ2-3, with unresolved D. Germline V gene sequence: CDR1 SEHNR, CDR2 FQNEAQ (reference sequence). The V end lost 5 bases, the J end lost 0 bases, and 12 bases lay between the germline ends. This CDR3 is built from 15 residues. The CDR3 nucleotides read TGTGCCAGCAGCCCCGGGTATGGGAGCACAGATACGCAGTATTTT. Translation: CASSPGYGSTDTQYF. The full variable domain, in which reference TRBV7-9 and TRBJ2-3 provide the parts outside the CDR3, is DTGVSQNPRHKITKRGQNVTFRCDPISEHNRLYWYRQTLGQGPEFLTYFQNEAQLEKSRLLSDRFSAERPKGSFSTLEIQRTEQGDSAMYLCASSPGYGSTDTQYFGPGTRLTVL.

The V gene is TRBV5-6, the J gene TRBJ1-5; D possibly corresponds to TRBD1 (6 bases). Between the trimmed V and J ends, which lost 4 bases and 3 bases, there was a span of 14 bases. The CDR3 runs to 15 residues. CDR1 is SGHDT and CDR2 is YYEEEE in the germline V gene. CDR3 amino acids: CASSPTGTHNQPQHF. CDR3 DNA sequence: TGTGCCAGCAGCCCCACAGGGACCCACAATCAGCCCCAGCATTTT.

The rearrangement joins TRBV6-1 to TRBJ1-2, with D possibly being TRBD1 (6 bases). The CDR3 extends over 15 amino acids. The germline V gene has CDR1 MNHNS and CDR2 SASEGT. The V end lost 2 bases, the J end lost 2 bases, and 12 bases lay between the germline ends. The CDR3 region has the DNA TGTGCCAGCAGTGAATATAAACAGGGAAACTATGGCTACACCTTC. It encodes CASSEYKQGNYGYTF.

This clone was recorded once. This chain joins TRBV27 and TRBJ2-1; TRBD2 might be the D (5 bases). Germline V CDR1 and CDR2: MNHEY, SMNVEV (reference sequence). Trimming took off 6 bases at V and 4 bases at J, with 13 bases between the two ends. There are 14 residues in the CDR3. CDR3 residues: CASSLRANYNEQFF. In DNA form, the CDR3 reads TGTGCCAGCAGCCTGCGGGCAAATTACAATGAGCAGTTCTTC.

The chain recombines TRBV18 with TRBJ2-3; unclear D gene. Trimming shortened V by 3 bases and J by 10 bases, and 23 bases separated the two germline ends. This CDR3 spans 16 amino acids. Germline V gives CDR1 KGHSH, CDR2 LQKENI. In nucleotides, the CDR3 is TGTGCCAGCTCACCTACCGAAGAGGCCATTATTTCTCCGCAGTATTTT. This sequence encodes CASSPTEEAIISPQYF.

In this sample, this clone turned up once. The chain combines TRBV6-5 with TRBJ1-4, with D maybe TRBD1 (6 bases). V shed 6 bases and J shed 8 bases, with 10 bases lying between them. This CDR3 spans 12 amino acids. Germline V gene sequence: CDR1 MNHEY, CDR2 SVGAGI. CDR3 DNA sequence: TGTGCCAGCAGAAAGGGGGGGGAAAAACTGTTTTTT. Amino acid sequence: CASRKGGEKLFF.

The rearrangement joins TRBV5-1 to TRBJ2-1; 10 bases fit TRBD2. The CDR3 spans 17 residues. V was clipped by 4 bases and J by 0 bases; unmatched bases: 7. The germline gives CDR1 SGHRS, CDR2 YFSETQ. In DNA form, the CDR3 reads TGCGCCAGCAGCCCCTCTAGCGGGGGAAGCTCCTACAATGAGCAGTTCTTC. The encoded protein is CASSPSSGGSSYNEQFF.

The chain combines TRBV11-2 with TRBJ1-1; a weak D match, TRBD1 (6 bases). The germline gives CDR1 SGHAT, CDR2 FQNNGV. The CDR3 has 13 amino acids. The germline V and J ends were trimmed by 4 bases and 9 bases, with 15 bases remaining between them. The chain's CDR3 is CASSSDPGVKAFF. CDR3 bases: TGTGCCAGCAGCTCAGACCCAGGGGTTAAAGCTTTCTTT.

The rearrangement uses TRBV11-2 and TRBJ2-7, with 10 bases aligning to TRBD2. Germline loops: CDR1 SGHAT, CDR2 FQNNGV. The CDR3 runs to 15 residues. V dropped 1 base and J dropped 3; count of bases not matched to a gene: 3. The CDR3 nucleotides read TGTGCCAGCAGCTTAGTAGCGGGGGGTCACTACGAGCAGTACTTC. Protein product: CASSLVAGGHYEQYF.

The V and J genes are TRBV5-4 and TRBJ2-2; D uncertain. With 0 bases removed from V and 7 bases from J, the gap between germline ends came to 10 bases. CDR3 size: 14 residues. The germline CDR1 and CDR2 sequences are SGHNT and YYREEE (reference sequence). In DNA, the CDR3 is TGTGCCAGCAGCTTGGGGTCGTCCGGCGGGGAGCTGTTTTTT. This sequence encodes CASSLGSSGGELFF. Looking up the rest from reference TRBV5-4 and TRBJ2-2 gives the full variable domain: ETGVTQSPTHLIKTRGQQVTLRCSSQSGHNTVSWYQQALGQGPQFIFQYYREEENGRGNFPPRFSGLQFPNYSSELNVNALELDDSALYLCASSLGSSGGELFFGEGSRLTVL.

The rearrangement uses TRBV5-1 and TRBJ1-1; 8 nucleotides line up with TRBD1. Germline values: CDR1 SGHRS, CDR2 YFSETQ. J was trimmed by 4 bases and V by 3 bases; bases with no gene match: 5. This CDR3 contains 14 residues. The CDR3 spells CASSSGGRVTEAFF. In DNA form, the CDR3 reads TGCGCCAGCAGCTCAGGGGGCCGGGTCACTGAAGCTTTCTTT.

V is TRBV5-6 and J is TRBJ1-6; D gene uncertain. The CDR3 contains 12 residues. The V gene lost 4 bases and the J gene lost 11 bases, with 10 bases spanning the gap. The germline gives CDR1 SGHDT, CDR2 YYEEEE. CDR3 sequence (DNA): TGTGCCAGCAGCCTCGGTACTGCACCCCTCCACTTT. Translating gives CASSLGTAPLHF. The full variable domain, rest sourced from reference TRBV5-6 and TRBJ1-6, is DAGVTQSPTHLIKTRGQQVTLRCSPKSGHDTVSWYQQALGQGPQFIFQYYEEEERQRGNFPDRFSGHQFPNYSSELNVNALLLGDSALYLCASSLGTAPLHFGNGTRLTVT.

This clone was recorded only once. This chain links TRBV7-9 with TRBJ1-2; D ambiguous. CDR1 SEHNR and CDR2 FQNEAQ come from the germline V gene (reference sequence). V lost 5 bases and J 4 bases, leaving 23 bases between the germline ends. The CDR3 length is 17 residues. Here the CDR3 reads CASSLGPHRNSLYGYTF. DNA of the CDR3: TGTGCCAGCAGCCTAGGGCCCCACAGAAACTCCCTCTATGGCTACACCTTC. The complete variable domain, with remaining parts taken from reference TRBV7-9 and TRBJ1-2, reads DTGVSQNPRHKITKRGQNVTFRCDPISEHNRLYWYRQTLGQGPEFLTYFQNEAQLEKSRLLSDRFSAERPKGSFSTLEIQRTEQGDSAMYLCASSLGPHRNSLYGYTFGSGTRLTVV.

This clone was observed once. This chain links TRBV7-8 with TRBJ1-2; 8 bases match TRBD1. From germline, CDR1 is SGHVS and CDR2 FQNEAQ. V lost 5 bases, J lost 8 bases, and 10 bases stayed unmatched. The CDR3 runs to 14 residues. Here the CDR3 DNA reads TGTGCCAGCAGCGGCACGGGACAGGTTGGAGGCTACACCTTC. Translated, it gives CASSGTGQVGGYTF.

The genes are TRBV9 and TRBJ1-3; 7 bases align to TRBD1. The CDR3 runs to 15 residues. CDR1 is SGDLS, CDR2 YYNGEE, per germline. After removal of 2 bases from V and 2 bases from J, the junction contained 4 bases not matched to a gene. CDR3 sequence (DNA): TGTGCCAGCAGCGTGGAGGGACAGCCTGGAAACACCATATATTTT. Its protein product is CASSVEGQPGNTIYF.

The chain recombines TRBV7-3 with TRBJ2-5; no reliable D call. V was trimmed by 2 bases and J by 5 bases, leaving 9 bases between them. CDR1 and CDR2 (germline): SGHTA, FQGTGA. The CDR3 totals 13 residues. In DNA form, the CDR3 reads TGTGCCAGCAGCTTACTGGTTAGCGAGACCCAGTACTTC. It yields the protein CASSLLVSETQYF.

The V gene is TRBV6-6, the J gene TRBJ1-3, with a weak D call TRBD1 (6 bases). The CDR3 runs 14 residues. V lost 7 bases and J 1 base, leaving 11 bases between the germline ends. Germline CDR1 is MNHNY and CDR2 is SVGAGI (reference sequence). CDR3 protein: CASTVGGSGNTIYF. DNA of the CDR3: TGTGCCAGCACGGTAGGGGGATCTGGAAACACCATATATTTT.

The chain combines TRBV2 with TRBJ2-7; the match to TRBD2 covers 7 bases. The CDR3 covers 15 residues. V trimming: 6 bases; J trimming: 5 bases; junction bases outside the gene matches: 13. CDR1 SNHLY and CDR2 FYNNEI come from the germline V gene. CDR3 nucleotide sequence: TGTGCCAGCAGCCGGGGAGGGGCAGGCGGGGACGAGCAGTACTTC. It yields the protein CASSRGGAGGDEQYF.

This chain connects TRBV27 to TRBJ2-2; D gene ambiguous. Trimming cost V 2 bases and J 5 bases, with 6 bases left between them. Germline CDR1 reads MNHEY; CDR2 reads SMNVEV (reference sequence). The CDR3 has 13 residues. The CDR3: CASSLILTGELFF. The CDR3 coding sequence is TGTGCCAGCAGTTTAATTTTAACCGGGGAGCTGTTTTTT.